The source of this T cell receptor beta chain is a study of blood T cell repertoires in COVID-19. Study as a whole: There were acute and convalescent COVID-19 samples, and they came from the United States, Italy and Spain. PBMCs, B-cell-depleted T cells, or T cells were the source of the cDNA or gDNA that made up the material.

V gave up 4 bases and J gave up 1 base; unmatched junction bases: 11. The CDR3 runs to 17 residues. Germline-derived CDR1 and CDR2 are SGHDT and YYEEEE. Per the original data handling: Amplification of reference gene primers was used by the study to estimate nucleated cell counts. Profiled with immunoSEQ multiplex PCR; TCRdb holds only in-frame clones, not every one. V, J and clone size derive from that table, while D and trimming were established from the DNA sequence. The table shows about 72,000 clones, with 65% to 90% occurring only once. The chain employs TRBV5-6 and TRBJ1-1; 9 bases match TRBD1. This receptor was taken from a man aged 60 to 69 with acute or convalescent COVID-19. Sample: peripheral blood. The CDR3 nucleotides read TGTGCCAGCAGCAGGAAGACTCCGGGACAGGGGAACACTGAAGCTTTCTTT. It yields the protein CASSRKTPGQGNTEAFF.